Listed below are T cell receptor beta chains from one sample, sequenced in a study of OX40 agonist ivuxolimab in advanced cancers. Sequencing was performed with immunoSEQ multiplex PCR; in TCRdb, only in-frame clones are kept and a portion is missing. The sample consists of under 85,000 clones, around 86% of them appearing once. This specimen was CD4+ or CD8+ T cells sorted from blood, taken in a trial of the OX40 agonist ivuxolimab. All receptors come from an adult with an advanced solid tumor such as melanoma, head and neck, liver or kidney cancer. The CDR3 runs from the conserved cysteine through the conserved F or W. A D gene is named only where the DNA matches it firmly. A row's size may be missing; if present it is once, few, many or a size class.

CDR3: CASSLIGQNYGYTF
DNA: TGTGCCAGCAGCTTGATTGGACAAAACTATGGCTACACCTTC
J: TRBJ1-2
V: TRBV5-4
size: NA
D: NA

CDR3: CASSEVGTGGAMYF
DNA: TGTGCCAGCAGTGAAGTAGGGACAGGGGGCGCGATGTACTTC
J: TRBJ2-7
V: TRBV6-1
size: NA
D: TRBD1

CDR3: CASSQMGFGNTIYF
DNA: TGTGCCAGCAGCCAGATGGGCTTTGGAAACACCATATATTTT
J: TRBJ1-3
V: TRBV28
size: NA
D: NA

CDR3: CASSTRTSGTYTDTQYF
DNA: TGTGCCAGCAGTACCCGGACTAGCGGGACCTACACAGATACGCAGTATTTT
J: TRBJ2-3
V: TRBV28
size: NA
D: TRBD2

CDR3: CASRLTEFYGYTF
DNA: TGTGCCAGCAGATTGACCGAATTCTATGGCTACACCTTC
J: TRBJ1-2
V: TRBV6-5
size: NA
D: NA

CDR3: CASSPRTSGSFGELFF
DNA: TGTGCCAGCAGCCCCAGGACTAGCGGGAGTTTCGGGGAGCTGTTTTTT
J: TRBJ2-2
V: TRBV7-9
size: NA
D: TRBD2

CDR3: CASSFRSGANVLTF
DNA: TGTGCCAGCAGCTTCCGCTCTGGGGCCAACGTCCTGACTTTC
J: TRBJ2-6
V: TRBV5-6
size: NA
D: NA

CDR3: CASQKPDYGYTF
DNA: TGTGCCAGCCAGAAGCCCGACTATGGCTACACCTTC
J: TRBJ1-2
V: TRBV28
size: NA
D: NA

CDR3: CASSPRLAGPYNEQFF
DNA: TGTGCCAGCAGCCCCCGACTAGCGGGACCCTACAATGAGCAGTTCTTC
J: TRBJ2-1
V: TRBV11-2
size: NA
D: TRBD2

CDR3: CASSLSGSGYTF
DNA: TGTGCCAGCAGCTTGTCCGGCTCTGGCTACACCTTC
J: TRBJ1-2
V: TRBV5-5
size: NA
D: NA

CDR3: CASSQLGTSGRAQFF
DNA: TGTGCCAGCAGCCAGCTAGGGACTAGCGGGAGGGCACAGTTCTTC
J: TRBJ2-1
V: TRBV14
size: NA
D: TRBD2

CDR3: CASSQSGTGWYGYTF
DNA: TGCGCCAGCAGTCAATCAGGGACAGGGTGGTATGGCTACACCTTC
J: TRBJ1-2
V: TRBV23-1
size: NA
D: TRBD1

CDR3: CASSLVTSGRDEQFF
DNA: TGTGCCAGCAGCTTAGTGACTAGCGGGAGGGATGAGCAGTTCTTC
J: TRBJ2-1
V: TRBV11-2
size: NA
D: TRBD2

CDR3: CASSYCHDLGTTPRAFF
DNA: TGTGCCAGCAGTTACTGTCACGACTTGGGGACAACACCGCGGGCTTTCTTT
J: TRBJ1-1
V: TRBV6-7
size: NA
D: NA

CDR3: CAISEGSSRGYEQYF
DNA: TGTGCCATCAGTGAGGGATCCTCCCGGGGGTACGAGCAGTACTTC
J: TRBJ2-7
V: TRBV10-3
size: NA
D: NA

CDR3: CASSLAGAAGELFF
DNA: TGTGCCAGCAGCTTGGCCGGAGCAGCCGGGGAGCTGTTTTTT
J: TRBJ2-2
V: TRBV5-8
size: few
D: NA

CDR3: CASSNSGTGWKEPQHF
DNA: TGTGCCAGTTCAAATTCCGGGACAGGGTGGAAGGAGCCCCAGCATTTT
J: TRBJ1-5
V: TRBV27
size: NA
D: TRBD1

CDR3: CAIRGIDSNQPQHF
DNA: TGTGCCATCAGGGGAATCGATAGCAATCAGCCCCAGCATTTT
J: TRBJ1-5
V: TRBV10-3
size: NA
D: NA

CDR3: CASTLDRNTGELFF
DNA: TGTGCCAGCACCCTGGACAGGAACACCGGGGAGCTGTTTTTT
J: TRBJ2-2
V: TRBV6-6
size: NA
D: NA

CDR3: CASREGREMREQFF
DNA: TGTGCCAGTAGAGAGGGGCGGGAGATGCGGGAGCAGTTCTTC
J: TRBJ2-1
V: TRBV19
size: NA
D: TRBD2

CDR3: CASSLDYEQYF
DNA: TGCGCCAGCAGCTTGGACTACGAGCAGTACTTC
J: TRBJ2-7
V: TRBV5-1
size: NA
D: NA

CDR3: CASRYRGEQYF
DNA: TGTGCCAGCAGGTACAGGGGTGAGCAGTACTTC
J: TRBJ2-7
V: TRBV6-5
size: NA
D: TRBD1

CDR3: CASSLSRTSSGGNEQFF
DNA: TGTGCCAGCAGTTTATCCCGGACCAGCAGCGGGGGCAATGAGCAGTTCTTC
J: TRBJ2-1
V: TRBV27
size: NA
D: TRBD2

CDR3: CASSVQGSSQPQHF
DNA: TGTGCCAGCAGCGTACAGGGGAGCAGTCAGCCCCAGCATTTT
J: TRBJ1-5
V: TRBV6-1
size: NA
D: TRBD1

CDR3: CASSFGTGGAETGELFF
DNA: TGTGCCAGCAGCTTCGGGACAGGGGGCGCAGAAACCGGGGAGCTGTTTTTT
J: TRBJ2-2
V: TRBV7-2
size: NA
D: TRBD1

CDR3: CASSLEGSGRADTQYF
DNA: TGTGCCAGCAGCTTAGAGGGTAGCGGGAGGGCAGATACGCAGTATTTT
J: TRBJ2-3
V: TRBV7-7
size: once
D: TRBD2

CDR3: CSAISYEQYF
DNA: TGCAGTGCTATCTCCTACGAGCAGTACTTC
J: TRBJ2-7
V: TRBV20-1
size: NA
D: NA

CDR3: CASSPGPYSEQFF
DNA: TGTGCCAGCTCACCCGGACCCTACAGTGAGCAGTTCTTC
J: TRBJ2-1
V: TRBV18
size: NA
D: NA

CDR3: CASRPARGAKNIQYF
DNA: TGTGCAAGTCGCCCCGCGAGGGGAGCCAAAAACATTCAGTACTTC
J: TRBJ2-4
V: TRBV12-2
size: NA
D: NA

CDR3: CASSPTGGLTYNEQFF
DNA: TGTGCCAGCTCACCAACCGGGGGATTGACCTACAATGAGCAGTTCTTC
J: TRBJ2-1
V: TRBV18
size: NA
D: NA

CDR3: CASSRGAQGAGGNTIYF
DNA: TGCGCCAGCAGCCGTGGGGCGCAGGGGGCCGGGGGAAACACCATATATTTT
J: TRBJ1-3
V: TRBV5-1
size: NA
D: TRBD1

CDR3: CASSLAGGLEQYF
DNA: TGCGCCAGCAGCTTAGCGGGAGGACTCGAGCAGTACTTC
J: TRBJ2-7
V: TRBV5-1
size: once
D: TRBD2

CDR3: CASSRGLGSTDTQYF
DNA: TGTGCCAGCAGCCGAGGGCTCGGTAGCACAGATACGCAGTATTTT
J: TRBJ2-3
V: TRBV2
size: NA
D: NA

CDR3: CASSLGQVTYGYTF
DNA: TGCGCCAGCAGCTTGGGGCAGGTGACTTATGGCTACACCTTC
J: TRBJ1-2
V: TRBV5-1
size: NA
D: NA

CDR3: CASSPGTGVYEQYF
DNA: TGTGCCAGCAGTCCCGGGACAGGGGTCTACGAGCAGTACTTC
J: TRBJ2-7
V: TRBV28
size: NA
D: TRBD1

CDR3: CASSDLTRTYGYTF
DNA: TGTGCCAGCAGTGATCTTACAAGAACCTATGGCTACACCTTC
J: TRBJ1-2
V: TRBV28
size: once
D: NA

CDR3: CASSQGEAGRGDTQYF
DNA: TGCGCCAGCAGCCAAGGGGAGGCAGGGCGAGGAGATACGCAGTATTTT
J: TRBJ2-3
V: TRBV4-1
size: NA
D: NA

CDR3: CSVVGRGAVNYGYTF
DNA: TGCAGCGTTGTCGGCAGGGGGGCCGTTAACTATGGCTACACCTTC
J: TRBJ1-2
V: TRBV29-1
size: NA
D: TRBD1

CDR3: CASSQAPIPGVGETQYF
DNA: TGCGCCAGCAGCCAAGCCCCAATCCCGGGAGTAGGAGAGACCCAGTACTTC
J: TRBJ2-5
V: TRBV4-3
size: NA
D: NA

CDR3: CASSPSLFGIGEQYF
DNA: TGTGCCAGCTCACCCTCCTTATTCGGGATCGGGGAGCAGTACTTC
J: TRBJ2-7
V: TRBV18
size: once
D: NA

CDR3: CASSKGGGDYEQYF
DNA: TGTGCCAGCAGCAAAGGCGGAGGTGACTACGAGCAGTACTTC
J: TRBJ2-7
V: TRBV7-9
size: NA
D: NA

CDR3: CASSPTASGANVLTF
DNA: TGTGCCAGCAGTCCGACAGCCTCTGGGGCCAACGTCCTGACTTTC
J: TRBJ2-6
V: TRBV2
size: NA
D: NA

CDR3: CASTPQGASQPQHF
DNA: TGTGCCAGTACCCCGCAGGGGGCTAGTCAGCCCCAGCATTTT
J: TRBJ1-5
V: TRBV19
size: NA
D: TRBD1

CDR3: CSVAPGQGTEQFF
DNA: TGCAGCGTCGCACCGGGACAGGGCACTGAGCAGTTCTTC
J: TRBJ2-1
V: TRBV29-1
size: NA
D: TRBD1

CDR3: CASSRGSSSGNTIYF
DNA: TGTGCCAGCTCCAGGGGGTCCAGCTCTGGAAACACCATATATTTT
J: TRBJ1-3
V: TRBV6-5
size: few
D: TRBD1

CDR3: CASSPGTKTYEQFF
DNA: TGTGCCAGCAGCCCCGGGACCAAAACATATGAGCAGTTCTTC
J: TRBJ2-1
V: TRBV11-3
size: NA
D: NA